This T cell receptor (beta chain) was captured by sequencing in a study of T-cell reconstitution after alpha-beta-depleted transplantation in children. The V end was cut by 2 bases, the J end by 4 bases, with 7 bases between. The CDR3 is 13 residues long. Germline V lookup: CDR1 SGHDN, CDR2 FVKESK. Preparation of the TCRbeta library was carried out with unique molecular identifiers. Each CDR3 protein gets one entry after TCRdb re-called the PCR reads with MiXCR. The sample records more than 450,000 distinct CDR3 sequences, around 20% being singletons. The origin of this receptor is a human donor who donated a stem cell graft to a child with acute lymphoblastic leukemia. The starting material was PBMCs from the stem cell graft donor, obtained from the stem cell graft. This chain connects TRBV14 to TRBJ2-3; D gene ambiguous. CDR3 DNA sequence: TGTGCCAGCAGCCAAATTAACGCAGATACGCAGTATTTT. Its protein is CASSQINADTQYF.